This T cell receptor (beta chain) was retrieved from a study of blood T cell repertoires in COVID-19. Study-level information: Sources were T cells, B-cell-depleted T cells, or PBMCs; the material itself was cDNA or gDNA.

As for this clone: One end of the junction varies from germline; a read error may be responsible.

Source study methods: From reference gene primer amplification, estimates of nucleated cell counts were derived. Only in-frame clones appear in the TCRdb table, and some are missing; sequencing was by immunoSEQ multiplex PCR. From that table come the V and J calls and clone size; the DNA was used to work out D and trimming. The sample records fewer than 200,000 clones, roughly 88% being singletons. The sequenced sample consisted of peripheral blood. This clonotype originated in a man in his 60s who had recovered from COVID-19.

The CDR3 sequence is CASSLDGSSTDTQYF. The DNA for the CDR3 is TGTGCTAGCAGCTTAGACGGGTCTAGCACAGATACGCAGTATTTT. This rearrangement joins TRBV7-7 to TRBJ2-3; D call uncertain. This CDR3 has 15 residues. CDR1 and CDR2 (germline): SSHAT, FNYEAQ (reference sequence).